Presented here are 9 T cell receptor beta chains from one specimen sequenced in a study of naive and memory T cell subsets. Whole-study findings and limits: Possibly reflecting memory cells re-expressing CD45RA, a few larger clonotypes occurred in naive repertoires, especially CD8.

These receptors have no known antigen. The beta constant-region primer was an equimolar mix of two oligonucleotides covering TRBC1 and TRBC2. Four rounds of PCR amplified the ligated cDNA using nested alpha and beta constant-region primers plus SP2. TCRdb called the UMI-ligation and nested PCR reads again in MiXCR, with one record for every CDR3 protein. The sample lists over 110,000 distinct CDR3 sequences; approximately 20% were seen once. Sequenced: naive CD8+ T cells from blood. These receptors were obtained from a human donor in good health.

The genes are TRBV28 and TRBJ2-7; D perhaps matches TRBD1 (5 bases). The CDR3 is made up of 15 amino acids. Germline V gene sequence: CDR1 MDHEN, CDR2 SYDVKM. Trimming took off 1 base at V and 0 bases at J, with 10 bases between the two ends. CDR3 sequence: CASSLYPGHSYEQYF. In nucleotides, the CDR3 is TGTGCCAGCAGTTTATACCCTGGACACTCCTACGAGCAGTACTTC.

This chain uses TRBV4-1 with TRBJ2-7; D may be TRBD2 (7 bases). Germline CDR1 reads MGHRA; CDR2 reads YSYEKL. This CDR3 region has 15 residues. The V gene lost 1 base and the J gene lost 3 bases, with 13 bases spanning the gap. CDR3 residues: CASSQGEGGGYEQYF. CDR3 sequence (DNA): TGCGCCAGCAGCCAAGGGGAAGGGGGGGGCTACGAGCAGTACTTC.

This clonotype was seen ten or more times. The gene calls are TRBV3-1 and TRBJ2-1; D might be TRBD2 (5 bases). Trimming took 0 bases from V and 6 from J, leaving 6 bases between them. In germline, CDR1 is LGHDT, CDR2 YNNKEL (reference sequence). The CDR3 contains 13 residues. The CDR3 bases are TGTGCCAGCAGCCAAGACGGAGGCAATGAGCAGTTCTTC. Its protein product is CASSQDGGNEQFF.

CDR3 sequence (DNA): TGTGCCAGCAGATTCCCCTACCCTGAGGTTAACAATGAGCAGTTCTTC. This codes for CASRFPYPEVNNEQFF. The chain is built from TRBV28 and TRBJ2-1; the D is unclear. CDR1 MDHEN and CDR2 SYDVKM come from the germline V gene. Trimming pared 6 bases from V and 5 bases from J, leaving 20 bases between. There are 16 residues in the CDR3.

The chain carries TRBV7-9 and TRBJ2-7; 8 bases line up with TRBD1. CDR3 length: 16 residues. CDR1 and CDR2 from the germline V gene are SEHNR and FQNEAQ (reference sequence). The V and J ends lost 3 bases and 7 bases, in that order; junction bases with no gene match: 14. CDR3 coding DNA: TGTGCCAGCAGCTTCCCTATAGACAGGGGTTCGTGGGAGCAGTACTTC. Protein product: CASSFPIDRGSWEQYF.

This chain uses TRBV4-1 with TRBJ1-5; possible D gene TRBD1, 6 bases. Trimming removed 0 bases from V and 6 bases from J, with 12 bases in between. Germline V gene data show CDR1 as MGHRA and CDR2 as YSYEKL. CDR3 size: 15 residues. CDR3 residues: CASSQDRGAGQPQHF. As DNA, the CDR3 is TGCGCCAGCAGCCAAGACCGGGGGGCCGGTCAGCCCCAGCATTTT.

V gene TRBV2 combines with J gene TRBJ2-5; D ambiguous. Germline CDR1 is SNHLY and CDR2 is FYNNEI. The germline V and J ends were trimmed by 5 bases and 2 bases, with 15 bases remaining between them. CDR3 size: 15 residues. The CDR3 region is CASSLTPGSQETQYF. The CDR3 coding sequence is TGTGCCAGCAGTCTGACCCCCGGGTCTCAAGAGACCCAGTACTTC.

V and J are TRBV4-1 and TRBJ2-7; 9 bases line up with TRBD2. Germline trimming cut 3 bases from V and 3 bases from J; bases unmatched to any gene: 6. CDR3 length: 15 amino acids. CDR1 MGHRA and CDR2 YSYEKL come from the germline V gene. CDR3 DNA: TGCGCCAGCAGCCAGGTAGCGGGAGATGTCTACGAGCAGTACTTC. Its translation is CASSQVAGDVYEQYF.

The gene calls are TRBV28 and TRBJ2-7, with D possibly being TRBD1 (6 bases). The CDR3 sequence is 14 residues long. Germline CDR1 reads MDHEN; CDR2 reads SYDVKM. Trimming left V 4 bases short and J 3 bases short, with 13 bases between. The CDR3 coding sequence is TGTGCCAGCAGTTCTACCGGGACATACTACGAGCAGTACTTC. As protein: CASSSTGTYYEQYF.